The 9 T cell receptor beta chains below were found in one sample sequenced in a study of blood T cell repertoires in COVID-19. Using immunoSEQ multiplex PCR, the repertoire was profiled, and TCRdb retains in-frame clones only, with some absent. The sample holds more than 250,000 clones, roughly 87% seen once. The material sequenced was PBMCs or T cells enriched from blood (not recorded which). Source of these receptors: a woman aged 40 to 49 who had recovered from COVID-19.

This rearrangement joins TRBV27 to TRBJ2-5; 9 positions agree with TRBD1. There are 15 residues in the CDR3. Germline V gene data show CDR1 as MNHEY and CDR2 as SMNVEV (reference sequence). V shed 11 bases and J 5 bases; nucleotides not matched to a gene: 15. The CDR3 here is CAASPGQGNGETQYF. The CDR3 bases are TGTGCCGCGTCTCCGGGACAGGGAAACGGGGAGACCCAGTACTTC.

The chain uses TRBV19 and TRBJ1-5; the match to TRBD1 covers 8 bases. The V gene end was trimmed by 7 bases and the J gene end by 2 bases; junction bases not matched to a gene: 16. This CDR3 spans 18 amino acids. The germline V gene encodes CDR1 LNHDA and CDR2 SQIVND (reference sequence). In DNA form, the CDR3 reads TGTGCCAGTAAAACGTCCCAGGGGGCGATTTGGGGCAATCAGCCCCAGCATTTT. Residues: CASKTSQGAIWGNQPQHF.

This clone came up a few times. The V and J genes are TRBV13 and TRBJ1-6, with 7 bases identical to TRBD1. Per germline, CDR1 PRHDT and CDR2 FYEKMQ (reference sequence). The CDR3 runs to 18 residues. V shed 1 base and J 0 bases; nucleotides not matched to a gene: 6. The DNA for the CDR3 is TGTGCCAGCAGCTTAGCCCCGACAGGGAGCTCCTATAATTCACCCCTCCACTTT. Amino acid sequence: CASSLAPTGSSYNSPLHF.

This chain connects TRBV7-3 to TRBJ2-3; D perhaps matches TRBD2 (6 bases). The ends were cut back, 1 base at V and 8 bases at J, with 16 bases in the middle. The CDR3 spans 15 residues. The germline CDR1 and CDR2 sequences are SGHTA and FQGTGA. The chain's CDR3 is CASSLSGTQTGTQYF. The CDR3 coding sequence is TGTGCCAGCAGCTTAAGCGGGACCCAAACCGGTACGCAGTATTTT.

V and J are TRBV5-4 and TRBJ2-1, with a weak D call TRBD2 (6 bases). V lost 3 bases and J lost 5, with 18 bases in between. Germline-derived CDR1 and CDR2 are SGHNT and YYREEE (reference sequence). This CDR3 region has 16 residues. The CDR3 loop is CASSSTLRENDNEQFF. Written as DNA, the CDR3 is TGTGCCAGCAGCTCCACCCTTCGGGAGAATGACAATGAGCAGTTCTTC.

The J gene is TRBJ2-7, the V gene TRBV2; the match to TRBD1 covers 10 bases. This CDR3 is built from 14 residues. After removal of 7 bases from V and 1 base from J, the junction contained 4 bases not matched to a gene. In germline, CDR1 is SNHLY, CDR2 FYNNEI. This CDR3 reads CASTRDRGSYEQYF. CDR3 DNA: TGTGCCAGCACCCGGGACAGGGGATCCTACGAGCAGTACTTC. The full variable domain, with the rest looked up from reference TRBV2 and TRBJ2-7, is EPEVTQTPSHQVTQMGQEVILRCVPISNHLYFYWYRQILGQKVEFLVSFYNNEISEKSEIFDDQFSVERPDGSNFTLKIRSTKLEDSAMYFCASTRDRGSYEQYFGPGTRLTVT.

On this clone itself: This same CDR3 is encoded by further DNA sequences in the sample. The chain carries TRBV7-9 and TRBJ1-1; the D gene is possibly TRBD1 (6 bases). Germline V CDR1 and CDR2: SEHNR, FQNEAQ (reference sequence). Deletions cut 1 base from V and 1 base from J, with 7 bases between. There are 14 residues in the CDR3. The CDR3 here is CASSLGQENTEAFF. CDR3 DNA sequence: TGTGCCAGCAGCTTAGGACAGGAGAACACTGAAGCTTTCTTT.

The CDR3 coding sequence is TGTGCCAGCGAGTTAGGACTAGCGGGCGGGAGGAAGGGCACCGGGGAGCTGTTTTTT. Translation: CASELGLAGGRKGTGELFF. The V gene is TRBV28, the J gene TRBJ2-2; 11 bases fit TRBD2. The CDR3 is 19 residues long. Germline assignment: CDR1 MDHEN and CDR2 SYDVKM. V shed 8 bases, J shed 4 bases, and the junction held 18 bases outside the gene matches. The full variable domain, in which reference TRBV28 and TRBJ2-2 provide the parts outside the CDR3, is DVKVTQSSRYLVKRTGEKVFLECVQDMDHENMFWYRQDPGLGLRLIYFSYDVKMKEKGDIPEGYSVSREKKERFSLILESASTNQTSMYLCASELGLAGGRKGTGELFFGEGSRLTVL.

V usage is TRBV12-3 or TRBV12-4 and J usage is TRBJ1-2; D remains ambiguous. Between the trimmed V and J ends, which lost 5 bases and 7 bases, there was a span of 14 bases. The CDR3 runs 13 residues. CDR3 DNA sequence: TGTGCCAGCAGTCCGGGGTTGGGAGTTGGCTACACCTTC. Translated, it gives CASSPGLGVGYTF.